This T cell receptor (beta chain) stems from a study of T cell clonality in common variable immunodeficiency. General study results and limits: Fewer deletions and N-nucleotide insertions were reportedly seen in common variable immunodeficiency TCR beta sequences.

The protocol was immunoSEQ multiplex PCR, while the TCRdb copy is restricted to in-frame clones and leaves out a portion. The table lists some 28,000 clones, with no singletons. This clone was seen at least ten times. Antigen unknown. The missing CDR3 end, 3 residues past where the read stops, is filled in from the germline J gene. Trimming left V 6 bases short and J 3 bases short, with 15 bases between. The CDR3 is 14 residues long. The germline V gene encodes CDR1 ENHRY and CDR2 SYGVKD. The rearrangement uses TRBV10-3 and TRBJ2-7, with a weak D call TRBD1 (5 bases). The material sequenced was peripheral blood mononuclear cells. This receptor was obtained from a human donor with common variable immunodeficiency. The CDR3 sequence is CAISRQQGNYEQYF. The CDR3 bases that were read are TGTGCCATCAGCCGACAGCAAGGCAACTACGAG.